The T cell receptor beta chain under discussion was sequenced for a study of Tregs in tolerant kidney transplant recipients. The wider study: Recipients received nonmyeloablative bone marrow transplants from related graft donors, with transient mixed chimerism.

Clones were read by immunoSEQ multiplex PCR, and TCRdb kept only the in-frame ones, dropping some. The sample lists 60,000 to 65,000 clones; 98% were seen once. Concerning this clone: Antigen: not known.

Study observations and caveats: Few patients were studied, so findings need validation in larger groups. Activated donor B cell expansion appeared to reveal the most relevant donor-specific TCRbeta repertoire.

Unstimulated regulatory T cells (CD4+CD25+CD127-), CD4+CD25- non-regulatory cells, CD4 and CD8 cells were FACS-sorted from thawed PBMCs. The source of this sequence is a human donor who received a combined kidney and bone marrow transplant. The source was Tregs from blood, collected before the transplant.

This CDR3 is CASSFLQGAAETQYF. CDR3 DNA: TGTGCCAGCAGCTTCCTTCAGGGGGCGGCGGAGACCCAGTACTTC. The chain couples TRBV7-9 to TRBJ2-5; 8 positions match TRBD1. V trimming: 3 bases; J trimming: 5 bases; junction bases outside the gene matches: 8. CDR3 length: 15 amino acids. Germline V gives CDR1 SEHNR, CDR2 FQNEAQ (reference sequence).